This TCR beta chain was captured in a study of T cell repertoires in cytomegalovirus infection. As for the study in general: CMV infection plus the matching HLA type was flagged by public TCR beta signatures.

This clonotype was seen more than once but under ten times. Antigen unknown. Study-wide results and limits: Cumulative public TCR beta family frequency identified CMV carriers with the relevant HLA. HLA-C-restricted CMV-specific TCR beta clonotypes were dominant in the ex vivo response.

CDR3 length: 15 residues. Deletions cut 1 base from V and 0 bases from J, with 10 bases between. Germline CDR1 and CDR2: MGHRA and YSYEKL. Using its own MiXCR run on the reads, TCRdb lists one record per CDR3 protein. The sample consists of about 360,000 distinct CDR3 sequences, roughly 18% of them appearing once. The TCR was taken from a human donor in good health (CMV status not recorded). Some clones in this sample may be carry-over from other donors' samples. The chain is built from TRBV4-1 and TRBJ2-7; D is unclear. Input material: PBMCs. The CDR3, as DNA: TGCGCCAGCAGCCAAGTGTTGAGAGACTCCTACGAGCAGTACTTC. This codes for CASSQVLRDSYEQYF.